This TCR beta chain came from a study of blood T cell repertoires in COVID-19. This clone was observed a few times. Measured with immunoSEQ multiplex PCR; TCRdb has only the in-frame clones, and not every one. The data show about 330,000 clones, with 80% to 90% seen just once and less than 5.5% held by the top ten. Self-reported history from a screening survey and questionnaire set each donor's cohort. Among Cohort 3 donors, those recovered had two negative PCRs, clearance, or symptom resolution. The CDR3 is 15 residues long. V was trimmed by 4 bases and J by 1 base, leaving 11 bases between them. Germline V CDR1 and CDR2: ENHRY, SYGVKD.

V is TRBV10-3 and J is TRBJ1-5, with a possible D match to TRBD1 (5 bases). The material sequenced was PBMCs or T cells enriched from blood (not recorded which). This receptor was obtained from a man under 40 who had recovered from COVID-19. As DNA, the CDR3 is TGTGCCATCAGTGCTGCCGGGGGAAGCAATCAGCCCCAGCATTTT. Protein: CAISAAGGSNQPQHF.